The clone carrying this T cell receptor (beta chain) came up once. Its specificity is not known. This sample stems from a study of TIL therapy for anti-PD-1-resistant metastatic lung cancer. About the study: Tumors had a median PD-L1 proportion score of 4.5% to 7%. Median tumor mutation burden was approximately 1.5 mutations per megabase.

Study outcomes and limitations: TIL cultures after expansion showed higher clonality and lower diversity than baseline tumor (median about 6% vs 30%).

Sequencing used immunoSEQ v3. Some clones are missing from TCRdb's copy, which holds only in-frame ones; the method was immunoSEQ multiplex PCR. Among 6,500 or so clones, roughly two thirds were seen once, and the ten largest hold roughly 7.7%. As for time point: pre-treatment sample, taken before nivolumab and TIL therapy. The tumor samples were excised metastases, mostly pleural nodules or supraclavicular lymph nodes. This CDR3 comprises 14 residues. The germline V gene encodes CDR1 MDHEN and CDR2 SYDVKM. V dropped 3 bases and J dropped 4 bases, with 13 bases sitting between them. V and J are TRBV28 and TRBJ2-7; weak D call: TRBD1 (6 bases). This clonotype was obtained from a person aged 25-80 years with non-small cell lung cancer. This specimen consisted of tumor tissue, obtained at baseline. This chain's CDR3 is CASSFHRAQYEQYF. The CDR3 DNA reads as TGTGCCAGCAGTTTTCACAGGGCCCAGTACGAGCAGTACTTC.